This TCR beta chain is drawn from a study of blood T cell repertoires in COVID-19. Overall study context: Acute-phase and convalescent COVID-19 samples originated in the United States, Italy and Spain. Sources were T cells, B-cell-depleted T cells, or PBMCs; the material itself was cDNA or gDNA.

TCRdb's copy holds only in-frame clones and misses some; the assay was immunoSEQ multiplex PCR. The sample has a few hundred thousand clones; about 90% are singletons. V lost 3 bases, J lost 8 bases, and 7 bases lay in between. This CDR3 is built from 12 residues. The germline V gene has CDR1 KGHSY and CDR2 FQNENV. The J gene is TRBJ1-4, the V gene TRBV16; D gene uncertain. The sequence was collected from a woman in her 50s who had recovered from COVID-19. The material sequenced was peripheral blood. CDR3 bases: TGTGCCAGCAGCCAGTACGGGGAAAAACTGTTTTTT. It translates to CASSQYGEKLFF.